In its sample, the clone carrying this T cell receptor (beta chain) was seen once. Its antigen is unknown. The CDR3 is 17 residues long. Germline CDR1 reads KGHDR; CDR2 reads SFDVKD. J was trimmed by 5 bases and V by 6 bases; bases with no gene match: 14. Analysis merged second doses at about 4 or about 12 weeks. This record comes from a study of T cell responses to AZD1222 COVID-19 vaccine. Study-wide points: Mapped onto spike, vaccine-associated CD4 TCRs spanned it and were dominant at 160-218 and 743-854. Epitopes outside B.1.351 and B.1.1.7 mutated regions reportedly drew nearly half of spike TCRs. Repertoire collection took place solely once the T cell response had peaked.

Assay: immunoSEQ multiplex PCR; the TCRdb copy retains only in-frame clones and omits some. Of tens of thousands of clones listed, approximately 90% are singletons. The source is an adult who received the AZD1222 COVID-19 vaccine. The chain links TRBV24-1 to TRBJ2-2; 7 nucleotides align to TRBD2. Sample: peripheral blood, taken 28 days after the second AZD1222 dose. The CDR3 is CATSWEAASGGTGELFF. The DNA for the CDR3 is TGTGCCACCAGTTGGGAAGCGGCTAGCGGAGGGACCGGGGAGCTGTTTTTT.